This paragraph reports one T cell receptor beta chain. An end of the junction differs from the germline gene, which may be a read error. Through negative isolation, CD4+ and CD8+ T cells were obtained, while TEMRA cells were enriched using FACS. These data originate in a study of CD8 T cells in Susac syndrome. The CDR3 is made up of 12 amino acids. Germline V lookup: CDR1 GTSNPN, CDR2 SVGIG (reference sequence). Random hexamers served to reverse transcribe roughly 0.5 to 1 ug RNA. By means of immunoSEQ multiplex PCR, TCR beta CDR3 spanning 54 Vbeta and 13 Jbeta underwent amplification. In TCRdb, the immunoSEQ multiplex PCR reads were re-called with MiXCR into one record per CDR3 protein. The table has fewer than 350,000 distinct CDR3 sequences, around 90% seen once.

The chain combines TRBV30 with TRBJ2-7; the D gene is possibly TRBD1 (6 bases). This clonotype originated in a human donor with multiple sclerosis. The material sequenced was CD4+ T cells from PBMCs. The CDR3 protein is CAGETGIYEQHF. Written as DNA, the CDR3 is TGTGCCGGAGAAACAGGGATATACGAGCAGCACTTC.